This TCR beta chain was profiled in a study of spatial heterogeneity in lung cancer. TCRdb reanalysed the 5' RACE reads using MiXCR and keeps one entry per CDR3 protein. The data contain fewer than 100,000 distinct CDR3 sequences, roughly 19% of them singletons. The V end lost 3 bases, the J end lost 0 bases, and 11 bases lay between the germline ends. This CDR3 comprises 16 residues. Germline V gene lookup returns CDR1 KGHSH and CDR2 LQKENI. Time point indicated: blood at routine non-recurrence follow-up after resection. This receptor was taken from a male donor with early-stage non-small cell lung cancer. The specimen comprised PBMCs, sampled at follow-up. The rearrangement joins TRBV18 to TRBJ2-2; D not certain. CDR3 in amino acids: CASSPTVGSNTGELFF. The CDR3 coding sequence is TGTGCCAGCTCACCGACCGTGGGCTCGAACACCGGGGAGCTGTTTTTT.